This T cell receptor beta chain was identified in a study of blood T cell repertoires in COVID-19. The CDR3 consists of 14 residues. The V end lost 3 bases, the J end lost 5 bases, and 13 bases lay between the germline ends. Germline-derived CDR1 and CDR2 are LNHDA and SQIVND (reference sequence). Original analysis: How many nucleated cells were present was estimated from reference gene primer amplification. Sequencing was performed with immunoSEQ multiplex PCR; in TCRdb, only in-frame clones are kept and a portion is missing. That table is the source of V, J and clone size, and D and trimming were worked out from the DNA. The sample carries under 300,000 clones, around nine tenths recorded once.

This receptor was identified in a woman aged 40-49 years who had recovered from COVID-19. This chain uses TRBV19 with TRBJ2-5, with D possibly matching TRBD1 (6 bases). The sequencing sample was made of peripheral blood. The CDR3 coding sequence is TGTGCCAGTAGTATGGGGGCAGGCGGCGAGACCCAGTACTTC. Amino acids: CASSMGAGGETQYF.